These 22 T cell receptor beta chains share one sample of origin, sequenced in a study of Ad26.COV2.S vaccination and SARS-CoV-2 variants. Sample treatment: some 20 received Ad26.COV2.S at low or high dose, single or two shots; roughly 5 received placebo; per-sample allocation not given. Sampling was done on day 63 after the first vaccine or placebo injection. The assay was immunoSEQ multiplex PCR, and TCRdb's table has in-frame clones only and misses some. The profile shows about 480,000 clones, 87% of them singletons. This specimen consisted of peripheral blood, obtained in a trial of Ad26.COV2.S vaccine versus placebo. The source is a person aged 18-65 years who received the Ad26.COV2.S COVID-19 vaccine or a placebo.

Written as DNA, the CDR3 is TGTGCCAGCATCGGGGACAGGGTGGGCGAGCAGTACTTC. Translated, it gives CASIGDRVGEQYF. The chain links TRBV2 to TRBJ2-7; 9 bases align to TRBD1. The germline CDR1 and CDR2 sequences are SNHLY and FYNNEI. CDR3 length: 13 residues. After removal of 7 bases from V and 6 bases from J, the junction contained 7 bases not matched to a gene.

This clone was recorded a few times. This chain connects TRBV7-9 to TRBJ1-5, with TRBD1 identical over 7 bases. The germline gives CDR1 SEHNR, CDR2 FQNEAQ (reference sequence). The CDR3 extends over 14 amino acids. The ends lost 5 bases at V and 5 bases at J; junction bases unmatched: 6. For the CDR3, the DNA is TGTGCCAGCAGCCCAGGGGGGGTTTATCAGCCCCAGCATTTT. Encoded protein: CASSPGGVYQPQHF.

The chain has TRBV7-2 and TRBJ2-1, with D uncertain. The V gene's germline CDR1 is SGHTA and CDR2 FQGNSA. The ends were cut back, 6 bases at V and 8 bases at J, with 20 bases in the middle. There are 15 residues in the CDR3. In DNA form, the CDR3 reads TGTGCCAGCAGTCCCAGGTCCATGGCTAACCATGAGCAGTTCTTC. Encoded protein: CASSPRSMANHEQFF.

This chain joins TRBV7-2 and TRBJ1-6; TRBD1 might be the D (5 bases). V lost 2 bases, J lost 10 bases, and 12 bases lay in between. The CDR3 contains 14 residues. The germline V gene encodes CDR1 SGHTA and CDR2 FQGNSA. In nucleotides, the CDR3 is TGTGCCAGCAGCTTACAGGGCCCTGGGTCACCCCTCCACTTT. It encodes CASSLQGPGSPLHF.

The chain recombines TRBV5-1 with TRBJ2-7; 9 bases map to TRBD2. Germline V lookup: CDR1 SGHRS, CDR2 YFSETQ. The CDR3 runs to 16 residues. Germline trimming cut 1 base from V and 4 bases from J; bases unmatched to any gene: 9. CDR3: CASSLTWAGGEYEQYF. For the CDR3, the DNA is TGCGCCAGCAGCTTGACCTGGGCGGGAGGGGAATACGAGCAGTACTTC.

Details on this clone: Other nucleotide sequences in the sample specify the same CDR3. The rearrangement joins TRBV19 to TRBJ1-5; no clear D. Per the germline V gene, CDR1 is LNHDA and CDR2 is SQIVND (reference sequence). Trimming took off 1 base at V and 0 bases at J, with 4 bases between the two ends. CDR3 length: 14 amino acids. The CDR3 protein is CASSIVGSNQPQHF. The CDR3 DNA sequence: TGTGCCAGTAGTATAGTCGGTAGCAATCAGCCCCAGCATTTT.

The J gene is TRBJ2-7, the V gene TRBV10-3, with 10 positions matching TRBD2. CDR3 length: 14 amino acids. Germline V lookup: CDR1 ENHRY, CDR2 SYGVKD. V shed 2 bases, J shed 4 bases, and the junction held 2 bases outside the gene matches. CDR3 DNA sequence: TGTGCCATCAGTGAGGGGACTAGCGCGTACGAGCAGTACTTC. Amino acid sequence: CAISEGTSAYEQYF.

The chain joins TRBV9 to TRBJ2-2, with 8 positions matching TRBD1. This CDR3 comprises 17 residues. The germline V gene encodes CDR1 SGDLS and CDR2 YYNGEE. Germline trimming cut 4 bases from V and 3 bases from J; bases unmatched to any gene: 11. The CDR3: CASSPPLGTGHTGELFF. The CDR3 DNA reads TGTGCCAGCAGCCCCCCCCTCGGGACAGGTCACACCGGGGAGCTGTTTTTT.

V gene TRBV20-1 combines with J gene TRBJ2-1; D is unclear. Looked up from germline, CDR1 is DFQATT and CDR2 is SNEGSKA (reference sequence). V was pared by 3 bases and J by 2 bases, with 8 bases between. This CDR3 region has 13 residues. The CDR3, as DNA: TGCAGTGCTAGTTCCGGTGCCTACAATGAGCAGTTCTTC. It encodes CSASSGAYNEQFF.

The chain joins TRBV10-3 to TRBJ2-7, with 10 positions matching TRBD2. CDR3 length: 16 amino acids. The V gene's germline CDR1 is ENHRY and CDR2 SYGVKD. The trim removed 0 bases at V and 3 bases at J, leaving 5 bases unmatched. Here the CDR3 DNA reads TGTGCCATCAGTGAGTCTCGACTAGCGGGCCACTACGAGCAGTACTTC. This translates into CAISESRLAGHYEQYF.

The gene calls are TRBV9 and TRBJ2-3; D is tentatively TRBD1 or TRBD2 (5 bases each). Trimming removed 8 bases from V and 6 bases from J, with 10 bases in between. From germline, CDR1 is SGDLS and CDR2 YYNGEE. This CDR3 has 11 amino acids. CDR3 coding DNA: TGTGCCAGTGGGGGAGCTGATACGCAGTATTTT. The encoded protein is CASGGADTQYF.

In its sample, this clone was seen a few times. V usage is TRBV3-1 (or the pseudogene TRBV3-2) and J usage is TRBJ1-1, with D unclear. The CDR3 consists of 12 residues. V was cut by 3 bases and J by 9 bases, with 11 bases left in between. Germline lookup yields CDR1 LGHDT and CDR2 YNNKEL (reference sequence). CDR3 amino acids: CASSHGREQAFF. CDR3 DNA sequence: TGTGCCAGCAGCCACGGGAGGGAACAAGCTTTCTTT.

The chain employs TRBV5-8 and TRBJ1-2; unclear D gene. Per the germline V gene, CDR1 is SGHTS and CDR2 is YDEGEE. The CDR3 runs 15 residues. V was pared by 4 bases and J by 0 bases, with 13 bases between. This chain's CDR3 is CASSPRTEPNYGYTF. CDR3 sequence (DNA): TGTGCCAGCAGCCCCCGGACGGAACCTAACTATGGCTACACCTTC.

The chain joins TRBV19 to TRBJ1-5; D is ambiguous. The CDR3 is 14 amino acids. Germline values: CDR1 LNHDA, CDR2 SQIVND (reference sequence). Deletions cut 7 bases from V and 0 bases from J, with 10 bases between. CDR3 in DNA: TGTGCCAGTAATTCCGGGTATAGCAATCAGCCCCAGCATTTT. It is translated as CASNSGYSNQPQHF.

V usage is TRBV9 and J usage is TRBJ2-7; TRBD2 matches 12 bases. The CDR3 runs to 15 residues. Germline CDR1 reads SGDLS; CDR2 reads YYNGEE. The V gene end was trimmed by 4 bases and the J gene end by 2 bases; junction bases not matched to a gene: 4. The CDR3 reads CASSPRTSGAYEQYF. As DNA, the CDR3 is TGTGCCAGCAGCCCCAGGACTAGCGGGGCCTACGAGCAGTACTTC.

The chain links TRBV18 to TRBJ2-5; D might be TRBD2 (6 bases). Per germline, CDR1 KGHSH and CDR2 LQKENI. The CDR3 runs to 16 residues. With 2 bases removed from V and 5 bases from J, the gap between germline ends came to 18 bases. This CDR3 is CASSPIPGTAGETQYF. The CDR3 DNA sequence: TGTGCCAGCTCACCAATCCCCGGGACGGCGGGGGAGACCCAGTACTTC.

V and J are TRBV28 and TRBJ2-7; 8 nucleotides match TRBD2. Germline trimming cut 5 bases from V and 1 base from J; bases unmatched to any gene: 10. The CDR3 is 16 residues long. CDR1 is MDHEN, CDR2 SYDVKM, per germline. This CDR3 is CASSGGPGGGSYEQYF. CDR3 DNA: TGTGCCAGCAGTGGGGGGCCGGGAGGGGGATCCTACGAGCAGTACTTC.

Only a few counts were recorded for this clone. V gene TRBV29-1 combines with J gene TRBJ2-2; TRBD1 agrees at 7 bases. This CDR3 has 15 amino acids. The V gene's germline CDR1 is SQVTM and CDR2 ANQGSEA. V shed 7 bases, J shed 5 bases, and the junction held 13 bases outside the gene matches. CDR3 residues: CSALVPGGGTGELFF. The CDR3 region has the DNA TGCAGCGCTCTCGTCCCAGGGGGTGGTACCGGGGAGCTGTTTTTT.

J is TRBJ2-1 and V is TRBV7-6; possible D gene TRBD2, 6 bases. CDR1 and CDR2 from the germline V gene are SGHVS and FNYEAQ. V was clipped by 1 base and J by 5 bases, with 15 bases between them. The CDR3 length is 16 residues. The DNA for the CDR3 is TGTGCCAGCAGCTTAGAACTAGCAGTAGCGGACAATGAGCAGTTCTTC. It encodes CASSLELAVADNEQFF.

The J gene is TRBJ2-2, the V gene TRBV3-1 (or the pseudogene TRBV3-2), with D maybe TRBD1 (6 bases). The CDR3 is 16 residues long. Trimming took off 6 bases at V and 4 bases at J, with 18 bases between the two ends. CDR1 LGHDT and CDR2 YNNKEL come from the germline V gene (reference sequence). CDR3 amino acids: CASSSTGTVGTGELFF. Here the CDR3 DNA reads TGTGCCAGCAGTTCTACAGGGACCGTTGGCACCGGGGAGCTGTTTTTT.

The rearrangement uses TRBV15 and TRBJ1-4; possible D gene TRBD1, 5 bases. CDR3 length: 16 amino acids. V was pared by 0 bases and J by 4 bases, with 12 bases between. Per germline, CDR1 LNHNV and CDR2 YYDKDF (reference sequence). For the CDR3, the DNA is TGTGCCACCAGCAGAGATCTTGCAGGGAATAATGAAAAACTGTTTTTT. It encodes CATSRDLAGNNEKLFF.

V is TRBV30 and J is TRBJ2-5; no clear D gene. Germline V gene sequence: CDR1 GTSNPN, CDR2 SVGIG (reference sequence). Trimming took off 1 base at V and 3 bases at J, with 3 bases between the two ends. This CDR3 is 11 amino acids long. The CDR3 region is CAWSAKETQYF. CDR3 in DNA: TGTGCCTGGAGTGCCAAAGAGACCCAGTACTTC.